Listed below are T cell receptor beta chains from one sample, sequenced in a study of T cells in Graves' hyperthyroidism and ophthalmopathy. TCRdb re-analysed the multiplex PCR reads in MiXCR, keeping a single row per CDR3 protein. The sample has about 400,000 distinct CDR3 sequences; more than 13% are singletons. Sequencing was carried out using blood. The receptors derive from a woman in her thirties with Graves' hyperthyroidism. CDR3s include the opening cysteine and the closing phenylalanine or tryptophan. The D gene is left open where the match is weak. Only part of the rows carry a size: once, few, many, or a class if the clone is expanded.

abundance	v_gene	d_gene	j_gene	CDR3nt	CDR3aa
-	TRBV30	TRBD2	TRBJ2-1	TGTGCCTGGAGTGGGGGTTCCTCTAGCGGGAGAACGGTGACGATACTAAATGAGCAGTTCTTC	CAWSGGSSSGRTVTILNEQFF
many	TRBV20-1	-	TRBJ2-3	TGCAGTGCTAGACGTAGCGGCATCACAGATACGCAGTATTTT	CSARRSGITDTQYF
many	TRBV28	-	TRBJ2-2	TGTGCCAGCAGCCCAGGGGTGGGGACCGGGGAGCTGTTTTTT	CASSPGVGTGELFF
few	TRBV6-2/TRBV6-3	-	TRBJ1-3	TGTGCCAGCGCCGAAACGTCTGGAAACACCATATATTTT	CASAETSGNTIYF
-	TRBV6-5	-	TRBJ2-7	TGTGCCAGCAGTTACTCCGGGGGAAGCTCCTACGAGCAGTACTTC	CASSYSGGSSYEQYF
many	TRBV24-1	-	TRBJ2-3	TGTGCCACCAGTGATTTGGCGGGCACAGATACGCAGTATTTT	CATSDLAGTDTQYF
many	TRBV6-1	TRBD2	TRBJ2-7	TGTGCCAGCGGCACGGGACTAGCGGGAGGCGAGCAGTACTTC	CASGTGLAGGEQYF
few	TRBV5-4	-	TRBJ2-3	TGTGCCAGCAGCTTGCCCGACCGCATCGGCACAGATACGCAGTATTTT	CASSLPDRIGTDTQYF
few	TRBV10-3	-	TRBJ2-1	TGTGCCATCAGTGTGAGAGGGAATGAGCAGTTCTTC	CAISVRGNEQFF
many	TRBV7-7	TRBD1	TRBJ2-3	TGTGCCAGCAGCCAGACAGGGGGTGCAGATACGCAGTATTTT	CASSQTGGADTQYF
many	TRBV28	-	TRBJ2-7	TGTGCCAGCAGTCTAACCGGGACAACGATCTACGAGCAGTACTTC	CASSLTGTTIYEQYF
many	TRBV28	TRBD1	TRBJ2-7	TGTGCCAGCAGAGAACAGGGGGCTACTTACGAGCAGTACTTC	CASREQGATYEQYF
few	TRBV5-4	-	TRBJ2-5	TGTGCCAGCAGAGGACGGAGCCAAGAGACCCAGTACTTC	CASRGRSQETQYF
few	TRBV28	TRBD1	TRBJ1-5	TGTGCCAGCAGTCCCGGACAGGGGCCGGGAAATCAGCCCCAGCATTTT	CASSPGQGPGNQPQHF
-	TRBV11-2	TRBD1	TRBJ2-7	TGTGCCAGCAGCCCGTCGGACAGGGGCCACGAGCAGTACTTC	CASSPSDRGHEQYF
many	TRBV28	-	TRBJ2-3	TGTGCCAGCAGTTTCTTGGGTCCTAGCACAGATACGCAGTATTTT	CASSFLGPSTDTQYF
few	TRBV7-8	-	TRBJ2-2	TGTGCCAGCAGCCTGGAAGTGACAGCGAACACCGGGGAGCTGTTTTTT	CASSLEVTANTGELFF